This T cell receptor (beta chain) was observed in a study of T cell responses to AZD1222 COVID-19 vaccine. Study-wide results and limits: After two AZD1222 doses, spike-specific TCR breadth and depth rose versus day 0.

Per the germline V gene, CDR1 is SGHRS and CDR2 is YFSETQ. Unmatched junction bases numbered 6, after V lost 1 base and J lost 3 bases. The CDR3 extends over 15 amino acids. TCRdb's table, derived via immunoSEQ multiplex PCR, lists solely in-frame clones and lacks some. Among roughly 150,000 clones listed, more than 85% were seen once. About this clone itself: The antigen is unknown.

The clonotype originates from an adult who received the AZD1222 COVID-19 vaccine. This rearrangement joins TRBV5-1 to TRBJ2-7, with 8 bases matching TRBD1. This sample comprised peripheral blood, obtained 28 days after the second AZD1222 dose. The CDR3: CASSLSGTGNYEQYF. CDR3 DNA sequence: TGCGCCAGCAGCTTGTCAGGGACAGGAAACTACGAGCAGTACTTC.